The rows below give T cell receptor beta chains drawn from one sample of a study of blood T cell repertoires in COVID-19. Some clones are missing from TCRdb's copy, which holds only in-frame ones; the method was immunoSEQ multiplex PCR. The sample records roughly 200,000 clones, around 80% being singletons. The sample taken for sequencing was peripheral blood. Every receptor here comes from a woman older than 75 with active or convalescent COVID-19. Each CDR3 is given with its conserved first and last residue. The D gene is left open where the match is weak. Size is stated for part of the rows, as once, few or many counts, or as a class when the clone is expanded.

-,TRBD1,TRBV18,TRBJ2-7,CASSPSKQGGEQYF,TGTGCCAGCTCACCAAGCAAACAGGGGGGCGAGCAGTACTTC
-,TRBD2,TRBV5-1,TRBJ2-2,CASSLAPSGGARELFF,TGCGCCAGCAGCTTGGCCCCCAGCGGGGGGGCGAGGGAGCTGTTTTTT
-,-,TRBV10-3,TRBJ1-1,CAISESRVLGTEAFF,TGTGCCATCAGTGAAAGCCGGGTACTAGGCACTGAAGCTTTCTTT
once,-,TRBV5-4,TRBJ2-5,CASRRVDQETQYF,TGTGCCAGCAGGCGGGTGGACCAAGAGACCCAGTACTTC
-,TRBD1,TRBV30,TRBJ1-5,CAWSGKGAQPQHF,TGTGCCTGGAGTGGGAAGGGGGCTCAGCCCCAGCATTTT
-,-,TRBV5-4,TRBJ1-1,CASSPGRGGTEAFF,TGTGCCAGCAGCCCGGGTAGGGGGGGCACTGAAGCTTTCTTT
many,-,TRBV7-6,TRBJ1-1,CASSLTQTGQFEAFF,TGTGCCAGCAGCTTAACCCAAACCGGACAGTTTGAAGCTTTCTTT
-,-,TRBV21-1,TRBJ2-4,CASSKGQGAAKNIQYF,TGTGCCAGCAGCAAAGGACAGGGGGCGGCCAAAAACATTCAGTACTTC
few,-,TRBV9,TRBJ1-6,CASSVELGSSPLHF,TGTGCCAGCAGCGTAGAACTCGGGTCTTCACCCCTCCACTTT
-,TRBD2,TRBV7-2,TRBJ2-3,CASSLLLLAGGNTDTQYF,TGTGCCAGCAGCTTACTTCTCCTAGCGGGGGGGAACACAGATACGCAGTATTTT
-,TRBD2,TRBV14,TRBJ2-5,CASSQDGGRKTQYF,TGTGCCAGCAGCCAAGACGGGGGGAGGAAGACCCAGTACTTC
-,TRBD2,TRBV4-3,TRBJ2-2,CASSPSGVNTGELFF,TGCGCCAGCAGCCCGAGCGGGGTTAACACCGGGGAGCTGTTTTTT
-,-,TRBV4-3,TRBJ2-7,CASSQGINWALSYEQYF,TGCGCCAGCAGCCAAGGGATAAACTGGGCACTCTCCTACGAGCAGTACTTC
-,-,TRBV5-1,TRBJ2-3,CASSVRQPDTQYF,TGCGCCAGCAGCGTTAGACAGCCAGATACGCAGTATTTT
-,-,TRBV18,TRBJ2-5,CASSPQRAGETQYF,TGTGCCAGCTCACCTCAGCGGGCGGGGGAGACCCAGTACTTC
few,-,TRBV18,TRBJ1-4,CASSPFRETNEKLFF,TGTGCCAGCTCACCATTTCGTGAGACTAATGAAAAACTGTTTTTT
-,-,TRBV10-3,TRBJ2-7,CAISESQGVDEQYF,TGTGCCATCAGTGAGTCACAGGGCGTTGACGAGCAGTACTTC
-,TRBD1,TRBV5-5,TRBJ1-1,CASSLLPTVRGPQNTEAFF,TGTGCCAGCAGCTTGTTGCCGACTGTCAGGGGGCCGCAGAACACTGAAGCTTTCTTT
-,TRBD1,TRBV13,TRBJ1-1,CASSPSDRGDTEAFF,TGTGCCAGCAGCCCCTCGGACAGGGGGGACACTGAAGCTTTCTTT
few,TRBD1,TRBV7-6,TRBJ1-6,CASSLGGTDNSPLHF,TGTGCCAGCAGCTTAGGTGGGACAGATAATTCACCCCTCCACTTT
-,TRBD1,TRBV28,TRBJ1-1,CASSLYQGGTEAFF,TGTGCCAGCAGTTTATATCAGGGGGGAACTGAAGCTTTCTTT
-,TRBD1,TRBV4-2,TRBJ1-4,CASSQRSGTENEKLFF,TGTGCCAGCAGCCAACGCTCCGGGACAGAGAATGAAAAACTGTTTTTT
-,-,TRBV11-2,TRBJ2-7,CASSLDYGVFAYEQYF,TGTGCCAGCAGCTTAGATTACGGGGTTTTTGCCTACGAGCAGTACTTC
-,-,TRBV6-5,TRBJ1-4,CASSPREGGNEKLFF,TGTGCCAGCAGCCCCCGTGAGGGGGGGAATGAAAAACTGTTTTTT
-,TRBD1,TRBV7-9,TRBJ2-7,CASSPPTGAGEQYF,TGTGCCAGCAGCCCACCGACAGGGGCGGGTGAGCAGTACTTC
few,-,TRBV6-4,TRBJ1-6,CASSPQPGNSPLHF,TGTGCCAGCAGTCCCCAGCCGGGTAATTCACCCCTCCACTTT
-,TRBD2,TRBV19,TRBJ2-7,CATSDGGSRYEQYF,TGTGCCACTTCGGACGGCGGGAGCCGTTACGAGCAGTACTTC
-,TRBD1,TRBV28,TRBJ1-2,CASSFPGGNYGYTF,TGTGCCAGCAGTTTCCCAGGGGGGAACTATGGCTACACCTTC